Listed here are 9 T cell receptor beta chains from one sample, sequenced in a study of Japanese encephalitis immunity and Zika vaccine responses. Using its own MiXCR run on the 5' RACE reads, TCRdb lists one record per CDR3 protein. The data contain about a thousand distinct CDR3 sequences, less than 3.5% of them singletons. CFSE-labeled PBMCs were cultured about six days with peptide pools, each at 0.75 to 1 ug/mL. The sort collected unfixed, live, CD56-CD19-CD16-CD3+CD4+ CFSE-low proliferating CD4 T cells. Material: antigen-activated CD4+ T cells from blood, cultured, obtained during a Zika inactivated vaccine study. Receptors were obtained from an adult man who received an inactivated Zika virus vaccine.

This clonotype rates as large (0.1 to 1%). The chain recombines TRBV6-2 or TRBV6-3 with TRBJ2-1; D remains ambiguous. Germline CDR1 MNHEY, CDR2 SVGEGT. CDR3 length: 12 residues. The V gene lost 10 bases and the J gene lost 9 bases, with 16 bases spanning the gap. The CDR3 coding sequence is TGTGCCACCCAAAAGGTGGCGGTTGAGCAGTTCTTC. This codes for CATQKVAVEQFF.

This clonotype was counted many times. The chain combines TRBV2 with TRBJ2-1, with 8 bases fitting TRBD2. The CDR3 runs to 16 residues. Losses at the gene ends were 4 bases for V and 6 bases for J; bases not matched to a gene: 11. Germline V gene data show CDR1 as SNHLY and CDR2 as FYNNEI. The CDR3 region is CASSGVQRGRFNEQFF. The CDR3 DNA reads as TGTGCCAGCAGTGGGGTGCAGCGGGGGAGATTCAATGAGCAGTTCTTC.

The CDR3 region has the DNA TGTGCCAGCAGCTTCGGCCAGGGGGCGCGCGGTAATGAAAAACTGTTTTTT. This gives the protein CASSFGQGARGNEKLFF. The chain employs TRBV5-6 and TRBJ1-4; TRBD1 aligns across 8 bases. The CDR3 totals 17 residues. Germline trimming cut 2 bases from V and 4 bases from J; bases unmatched to any gene: 10. Germline loops: CDR1 SGHDT, CDR2 YYEEEE. Full variable domain (outside the CDR3, taken from reference TRBV5-6 and TRBJ1-4): DAGVTQSPTHLIKTRGQQVTLRCSPKSGHDTVSWYQQALGQGPQFIFQYYEEEERQRGNFPDRFSGHQFPNYSSELNVNALLLGDSALYLCASSFGQGARGNEKLFFGSGTQLSVL.

This clonotype was seen at least ten times. The chain joins TRBV30 to TRBJ1-2; tentatively, D is TRBD1 (5 bases). Germline V CDR1 and CDR2: GTSNPN, SVGIG (reference sequence). The CDR3 covers 14 residues. V gave up 0 bases and J gave up 4 bases, with 12 bases separating them. CDR3 DNA: TGTGCCTGGAGTGTAGATGGGACCTTCTATGGCTACACCTTC. It is translated as CAWSVDGTFYGYTF.

This clonotype is labeled as medium-sized. The chain recombines TRBV27 with TRBJ1-4; D gene ambiguous. The V and J ends lost 3 bases and 8 bases respectively, with 16 bases between them. Germline CDR1 and CDR2: MNHEY and SMNVEV (reference sequence). The CDR3 is made up of 15 amino acids. The CDR3 DNA follows: TGTGCCAGCAGTTTCGGGGTGGGCAGAAACGAAAAACTGTTTTTT. Protein: CASSFGVGRNEKLFF.

By share, this clonotype ranks as medium-sized. This rearrangement joins TRBV6-2 or TRBV6-3 to TRBJ2-5; 7 positions agree with TRBD2. The CDR3 totals 16 residues. Germline CDR1 reads MNHEY; CDR2 reads SVGEGT. J gave up 4 bases and V 2 bases, and 10 bases lay outside the gene matches. The CDR3 loop is CASSYETPGGRETQYF. In DNA form, the CDR3 reads TGTGCCAGCAGTTACGAGACGCCGGGGGGACGAGAGACCCAGTACTTC.

This clonotype is labeled large. The chain recombines TRBV20-1 with TRBJ2-5; maybe TRBD1 (6 bases). The ends were cut back, 6 bases at V and 1 base at J, with 15 bases in the middle. The CDR3 totals 14 residues. Germline CDR1 is DFQATT and CDR2 is SNEGSKA (reference sequence). For the CDR3, the DNA is TGCAGTGCGCAGGGGCGCGGATCCCAAGAGACCCAGTACTTC. It yields the protein CSAQGRGSQETQYF.

The table lists this clonotype with many counts. The gene calls are TRBV6-6 and TRBJ1-5, with D perhaps matching TRBD1 (5 bases). The CDR3 runs to 13 residues. V lost 7 bases, J lost 9 bases, and 16 bases lay in between. Germline assignment: CDR1 MNHNY and CDR2 SVGAGI (reference sequence). CDR3 coding DNA: TGTGCCAGCACTTCGGACACCCTAGGGCCCCAGCATTTT. It is translated as CASTSDTLGPQHF.

By proportion, this clonotype is medium-sized (0.01 to 0.1%). This chain links TRBV24-1 with TRBJ2-5, with D unresolved. Trimming shortened V by 3 bases and J by 3 bases, and 1 base separated the two germline ends. CDR1 and CDR2 from the germline V gene are KGHDR and SFDVKD. The CDR3 is 11 amino acids. In nucleotides, the CDR3 is TGTGCCACCAGTGATGAAGAGACCCAGTACTTC. The encoded protein is CATSDEETQYF.